The 10 T cell receptor beta chains given below trace back to one sample, sequenced in a study of blood T cell repertoires in COVID-19. The data were produced by immunoSEQ multiplex PCR, yet TCRdb's version contains in-frame clones alone and is incomplete. The sample lists under 200,000 clones; about 83% were seen once. Sequenced sample: peripheral blood. The receptors stem from a human donor in a cohort sampled during active COVID-19.

The chain couples TRBV11-1 to TRBJ1-6; D remains ambiguous. The CDR3 has 14 amino acids. The germline gives CDR1 SGHAT, CDR2 FQDESV (reference sequence). Trimming stripped 3 bases from V and 9 bases from J, with 12 bases between. The CDR3 nucleotides read TGTGCCAGCAGCTTCAGAGAGGGAGGTTCACCCCTCCACTTT. Amino acid sequence: CASSFREGGSPLHF. Variable domain in full (rest from reference TRBV11-1 and TRBJ1-6): EAEVAQSPRYKITEKSQAVAFWCDPISGHATLYWYRQILGQGPELLVQFQDESVVDDSQLPKDRFSAERLKGVDSTLKIQPAELGDSAMYLCASSFREGGSPLHFGNGTRLTVT.

The rearrangement uses TRBV3-1 (or the pseudogene TRBV3-2) and TRBJ2-5; D is possibly TRBD1 (7 bases). The CDR3 contains 15 residues. CDR1 is LGHDT, CDR2 YNNKEL, per germline (reference sequence). Trimming removed 2 bases from V and 4 bases from J, with 14 bases in between. The CDR3 DNA reads TGTGCCAGCAGCCAATGGCAGGGGGGAGGAGAGACCCAGTACTTC. Protein: CASSQWQGGGETQYF.

J is TRBJ2-5 and V is TRBV9, with D possibly being TRBD2 (6 bases). This CDR3 spans 15 amino acids. Trimming took 6 bases from V and 4 from J, leaving 19 bases between them. CDR1 is SGDLS, CDR2 YYNGEE, per germline. The CDR3 coding sequence is TGTGCCAGCACCCGAGGGCGGGACGCTTTAGAGACCCAGTACTTC. It translates to CASTRGRDALETQYF.

J is TRBJ1-2 and V is TRBV4-3, with 9 bases identical to TRBD1. The CDR3 is 16 amino acids. The germline CDR1 and CDR2 sequences are LGHNA and YSLEER. The trim removed 4 bases at V and 4 bases at J, leaving 10 bases unmatched. CDR3 loop: CASSLSWTGASYGYTF. Written as DNA, the CDR3 is TGCGCCAGCAGCCTCTCCTGGACAGGGGCTAGCTATGGCTACACCTTC.

The rearrangement joins TRBV9 to TRBJ1-1, with D tentatively TRBD1 (6 bases). The germline V and J ends were trimmed by 3 bases and 6 bases, with 27 bases remaining between them. CDR1 SGDLS and CDR2 YYNGEE come from the germline V gene. CDR3 length: 18 residues. This chain's CDR3 is CASSDLLAGAHLGAEAFF. DNA for the CDR3: TGTGCCAGCAGCGATCTCCTGGCAGGGGCCCACTTAGGGGCTGAAGCTTTCTTT.

V is TRBV19 and J is TRBJ1-6; 8 bases agree with TRBD1. After removal of 4 bases from V and 5 bases from J, the junction contained 10 bases not matched to a gene. Germline assignment: CDR1 LNHDA and CDR2 SQIVND (reference sequence). The CDR3 runs to 17 residues. The CDR3 here is CASSTGQGLVNNSPLHF. The CDR3 DNA follows: TGTGCCAGTAGTACCGGACAGGGACTTGTCAATAATTCACCCCTCCACTTT.

The chain employs TRBV9 and TRBJ2-7, with 7 nucleotides matching TRBD1. The CDR3 covers 14 residues. Trimming removed 3 bases from V and 3 bases from J; junction bases left unmatched: 6. In germline, CDR1 is SGDLS, CDR2 YYNGEE. The CDR3 protein is CASSATGTDYEQYF. The CDR3 DNA reads TGTGCCAGCAGCGCTACCGGGACAGACTACGAGCAGTACTTC.

As DNA, the CDR3 is TGTGCCAGCAGCCCCGGGACATCCGAGCTGAACACTGAAGCTTTCTTT. It encodes CASSPGTSELNTEAFF. The chain combines TRBV7-9 with TRBJ1-1; a possible D gene is TRBD1 (6 bases). The germline gives CDR1 SEHNR, CDR2 FQNEAQ (reference sequence). This CDR3 is built from 16 residues. V lost 5 bases and J lost 0, with 16 bases in between. The entire variable domain, with the rest obtained from reference TRBV7-9 and TRBJ1-1, is as follows: DTGVSQNPRHKITKRGQNVTFRCDPISEHNRLYWYRQTLGQGPEFLTYFQNEAQLEKSRLLSDRFSAERPKGSFSTLEIQRTEQGDSAMYLCASSPGTSELNTEAFFGQGTRLTVV.

In nucleotides, the CDR3 is TGTGCCAGCAGCCCGACTAGCGGGGGGGACACCGGGGAGCTGTTTTTT. Protein: CASSPTSGGDTGELFF. This sequence joins TRBV5-4 and TRBJ2-2; 14 bases match TRBD2. Germline values: CDR1 SGHNT, CDR2 YYREEE (reference sequence). V was clipped by 4 bases and J by 3 bases; unmatched bases: 2. This CDR3 has 16 amino acids.

This clone appeared once. The rearrangement uses TRBV7-3 and TRBJ1-2, with 8 bases lining up with TRBD1. The CDR3 extends over 14 amino acids. The germline gives CDR1 SGHTA, CDR2 FQGTGA. V trimming: 7 bases; J trimming: 8 bases; junction bases outside the gene matches: 12. The CDR3 region has the DNA TGTGCCAGCACCCTTTACAGACAGGGGTGGGGCTACACCTTC. Protein: CASTLYRQGWGYTF.